The rows below give T cell receptor beta chains drawn from one sample of a study of naive and memory T cell subsets. TCRdb reprocessed the UMI-ligation and nested PCR reads with MiXCR, giving one entry per CDR3 protein. The table includes 130,000 to 150,000 distinct CDR3 sequences, 15% to 20% detected once. Sequencing was done on a sample of naive CD4+ T cells from blood. The receptors here all came from a human donor in good health. Both conserved end residues are part of each CDR3. Each record gives: clone size, V gene, J gene, D gene, CDR3 protein, CDR3 DNA. A D gene is named only where the DNA matches it firmly. Part of the rows lack a size; the others show once, few, many or a class for expanded clones.

abundance: few
v_gene: TRBV11-2
j_gene: TRBJ1-2
d_gene: .
CDR3aa: CASSPSSLRLGYGYTF
CDR3nt: TGTGCCAGCAGCCCAAGCTCGCTCCGGCTGGGGTATGGCTACACCTTC

abundance: .
v_gene: TRBV7-9
j_gene: TRBJ1-1
d_gene: TRBD1
CDR3aa: CASSLNTGGSTEAFF
CDR3nt: TGTGCCAGCAGCTTAAATACAGGGGGATCCACTGAAGCTTTCTTT

abundance: many
v_gene: TRBV5-4
j_gene: TRBJ2-3
d_gene: .
CDR3aa: CASSTGPFYSTDTQYF
CDR3nt: TGTGCCAGCAGCACGGGACCGTTTTATAGCACAGATACGCAGTATTTT

abundance: .
v_gene: TRBV5-1
j_gene: TRBJ2-5
d_gene: TRBD1
CDR3aa: CASSLGGTGLETQYF
CDR3nt: TGCGCCAGCAGCTTGGGAGGGACAGGGTTAGAGACCCAGTACTTC

abundance: few
v_gene: TRBV12-3/TRBV12-4
j_gene: TRBJ1-1
d_gene: .
CDR3aa: CASSFWGRGTEAFF
CDR3nt: TGTGCCAGCAGTTTTTGGGGGCGCGGGACTGAAGCTTTCTTT

abundance: few
v_gene: TRBV12-3/TRBV12-4
j_gene: TRBJ2-1
d_gene: TRBD2
CDR3aa: CASSLNRAGGVYEQFF
CDR3nt: TGTGCCAGCAGTTTAAACCGGGCGGGAGGGGTGTATGAGCAGTTCTTC

abundance: .
v_gene: TRBV21-1
j_gene: TRBJ2-7
d_gene: .
CDR3aa: CASSPGTDSYEQYF
CDR3nt: TGTGCCAGCAGCCCCGGGACAGACTCCTACGAGCAGTACTTC

abundance: .
v_gene: TRBV10-3
j_gene: TRBJ2-3
d_gene: .
CDR3aa: CAISESVGTDTQYF
CDR3nt: TGTGCCATCAGTGAGTCCGTGGGGACAGATACGCAGTATTTT

abundance: .
v_gene: TRBV10-3
j_gene: TRBJ1-2
d_gene: .
CDR3aa: CAISEVHNYGYTF
CDR3nt: TGTGCCATCAGTGAGGTTCATAACTATGGCTACACCTTC

abundance: .
v_gene: TRBV7-6
j_gene: TRBJ2-1
d_gene: TRBD2
CDR3aa: CASSLPSGNNEQFF
CDR3nt: TGTGCCAGCAGCTTACCTAGCGGGAACAATGAGCAGTTCTTC

abundance: few
v_gene: TRBV20-1
j_gene: TRBJ2-7
d_gene: TRBD2
CDR3aa: CSARRGGGEQYF
CDR3nt: TGCAGTGCTAGAAGGGGCGGGGGCGAGCAGTACTTC

abundance: .
v_gene: TRBV3-1
j_gene: TRBJ1-3
d_gene: TRBD1
CDR3aa: CASSQGTGGNTIYF
CDR3nt: TGTGCCAGCAGCCAAGGGACAGGTGGAAACACCATATATTTT

abundance: few
v_gene: TRBV28
j_gene: TRBJ2-4
d_gene: TRBD1
CDR3aa: CASSTGQGYIQYF
CDR3nt: TGTGCCAGCAGCACGGGACAGGGTTACATTCAGTACTTC

abundance: .
v_gene: TRBV7-9
j_gene: TRBJ2-1
d_gene: .
CDR3aa: CASRGVEQFF
CDR3nt: TGTGCCAGCAGAGGCGTTGAGCAGTTCTTC

abundance: few
v_gene: TRBV5-4
j_gene: TRBJ2-7
d_gene: TRBD2
CDR3aa: CASSSGTSGSYEQYF
CDR3nt: TGTGCCAGCAGCTCCGGGACTAGCGGCTCCTACGAGCAGTACTTC

abundance: .
v_gene: TRBV29-1
j_gene: TRBJ2-7
d_gene: .
CDR3aa: CSVVQGFSPYEQYF
CDR3nt: TGCAGCGTTGTACAGGGATTTTCCCCCTACGAGCAGTACTTC

abundance: few
v_gene: TRBV29-1
j_gene: TRBJ1-1
d_gene: .
CDR3aa: CSAVGVSGADDTEAFF
CDR3nt: TGCAGCGCTGTGGGGGTATCCGGGGCAGATGATACTGAAGCTTTCTTT

abundance: many
v_gene: TRBV12-3/TRBV12-4
j_gene: TRBJ1-1
d_gene: .
CDR3aa: CASSFGGKGTEAFF
CDR3nt: TGTGCCAGCAGTTTTGGGGGGAAGGGGACTGAAGCTTTCTTT

abundance: few
v_gene: TRBV20-1
j_gene: TRBJ1-1
d_gene: TRBD1
CDR3aa: CSARATGTGAVRNTEAFF
CDR3nt: TGCAGTGCTAGAGCTACCGGGACAGGGGCGGTACGGAACACTGAAGCTTTCTTT

abundance: few
v_gene: TRBV27
j_gene: TRBJ1-1
d_gene: TRBD1
CDR3aa: CASSLIPTGRTEAFF
CDR3nt: TGTGCCAGCAGTTTAATCCCGACAGGGAGGACTGAAGCTTTCTTT

abundance: .
v_gene: TRBV20-1
j_gene: TRBJ1-1
d_gene: .
CDR3aa: CSATPGVRAFF
CDR3nt: TGCAGTGCCACACCAGGGGTGCGGGCTTTCTTT

abundance: few
v_gene: TRBV4-1
j_gene: TRBJ2-6
d_gene: .
CDR3aa: CASRTVFSGANVLTF
CDR3nt: TGCGCCAGCAGGACAGTTTTCTCTGGGGCCAACGTCCTGACTTTC

abundance: .
v_gene: TRBV14
j_gene: TRBJ1-1
d_gene: TRBD1
CDR3aa: CASSPTGQLNTEAFF
CDR3nt: TGTGCCAGCAGCCCGACGGGACAGTTGAACACTGAAGCTTTCTTT

abundance: few
v_gene: TRBV5-1
j_gene: TRBJ2-2
d_gene: .
CDR3aa: CASHTAGAPNTGELFF
CDR3nt: TGCGCCAGCCATACAGCTGGGGCCCCGAACACCGGGGAGCTGTTTTTT

abundance: .
v_gene: TRBV10-2
j_gene: TRBJ2-1
d_gene: .
CDR3aa: CASRGLYNEQFF
CDR3nt: TGCGCCAGCAGGGGACTGTACAATGAGCAGTTCTTC

abundance: .
v_gene: TRBV20-1
j_gene: TRBJ2-1
d_gene: .
CDR3aa: CSANRGHSYNEQFF
CDR3nt: TGCAGTGCTAATCGGGGACACTCCTACAATGAGCAGTTCTTC

abundance: few
v_gene: TRBV7-9
j_gene: TRBJ2-3
d_gene: .
CDR3aa: CASSLDFSADTQYF
CDR3nt: TGTGCCAGCAGCTTAGATTTTAGCGCTGATACGCAGTATTTT

abundance: few
v_gene: TRBV6-1
j_gene: TRBJ2-7
d_gene: TRBD1
CDR3aa: CASSGDRDGYEQYF
CDR3nt: TGTGCCAGCAGTGGAGACAGGGACGGCTACGAGCAGTACTTC

abundance: .
v_gene: TRBV20-1
j_gene: TRBJ2-3
d_gene: TRBD2
CDR3aa: CSARELAGGVDTQYF
CDR3nt: TGCAGTGCTAGAGAGCTAGCGGGGGGGGTAGATACGCAGTATTTT

abundance: .
v_gene: TRBV7-9
j_gene: TRBJ2-1
d_gene: .
CDR3aa: CASSFRATGNEQFF
CDR3nt: TGTGCCAGCAGCTTCCGGGCAACCGGGAATGAGCAGTTCTTC

abundance: .
v_gene: TRBV6-1
j_gene: TRBJ1-5
d_gene: .
CDR3aa: CASRQQGSNQPQHF
CDR3nt: TGTGCCAGCAGACAACAGGGATCTAATCAGCCCCAGCATTTT

abundance: .
v_gene: TRBV28
j_gene: TRBJ2-1
d_gene: .
CDR3aa: CASSFRDQTYNEQFF
CDR3nt: TGTGCCAGCAGTTTCCGGGACCAAACCTACAATGAGCAGTTCTTC

abundance: .
v_gene: TRBV10-3
j_gene: TRBJ2-3
d_gene: TRBD1
CDR3aa: CAISEDPPGQGADTQYF
CDR3nt: TGTGCCATCAGTGAGGACCCACCGGGACAGGGAGCGGATACGCAGTATTTT

abundance: .
v_gene: TRBV20-1
j_gene: TRBJ2-7
d_gene: TRBD2
CDR3aa: CSARDQALAGGPIEQHF
CDR3nt: TGCAGTGCTAGAGATCAGGCCCTAGCGGGAGGCCCCATAGAGCAGCACTTC

abundance: few
v_gene: TRBV4-2
j_gene: TRBJ1-4
d_gene: .
CDR3aa: CASSQVRGANEKLFF
CDR3nt: TGTGCCAGCAGCCAGGTTAGGGGGGCTAATGAAAAACTGTTTTTT